The T cell receptor beta chain under discussion was sequenced for a study of cytomegalovirus exposure and HLA in healthy donors. Produced via immunoSEQ multiplex PCR; TCRdb's table is partial and in-frame only. The sample consists of 200,000 to 250,000 clones, around 78% of them appearing once. General study results and limits: Within the 130 or so validation repertoires, first-cohort TCR clusters tended to co-occur, according to a later analysis. Cytomegalovirus status was reportedly diagnosed by the classifier with high specificity and sensitivity.

Comment on this clone: What it binds is unknown.

V lost 4 bases, J lost 0 bases, and 16 bases lay in between. The V gene's germline CDR1 is MNHEY and CDR2 SMNVEV (reference sequence). The CDR3 sequence is 16 residues long. This TCR was sampled from a woman younger than 30 in good health and CMV-seronegative. The chain has TRBV27 and TRBJ2-7; D is tentatively TRBD1 or TRBD2 (5 bases each). The source material was PBMCs. The CDR3 coding sequence is TGTGCCAGCAGTTCTCCCGGGACGGGGCTCTCCTACGAGCAGTACTTC. It codes for CASSSPGTGLSYEQYF.